This TCR beta chain was sequenced during a study of T cells in Graves' hyperthyroidism and ophthalmopathy. Whole-study results and caveats: Researchers found most expanded thyroid clonotypes above 0.001 in blood as well. Ophthalmopathy cases were set apart from stable hyperthyroidism by a 13 V-J model.

In this sample, this clonotype turned up a few times. Its antigen is currently unknown. Duration under 3 months, a NOSPECS grade of at least 4, and a Clinical Activity Score of at least 3 characterized the ophthalmopathy patients. Each diagnosis was grounded in clinical symptoms, serum thyroxine and TRAb, thyroid ultrasound, and orbital computed tomography. Trimming left V 1 base short and J 4 bases short, with 11 bases between. The CDR3 runs 15 residues. Germline lookup yields CDR1 SGHVS and CDR2 FQNEAQ. TCR beta CDR3 sequences were amplified from RNA transcripts. In the first-round RT-PCR of the TCR CDR3, the HTBI primer set was used. TCRdb used MiXCR to reprocess the multiplex PCR reads, holding one entry per CDR3 protein. This table holds hundreds of thousands of distinct CDR3 sequences, about 20% found once.

This sequence was found in a man aged 35 to 55 with Graves' ophthalmopathy. The specimen sequenced was blood. The chain uses TRBV7-8 and TRBJ2-1; D remains ambiguous. CDR3 in amino acids: CASSLEESLYNEQFF. The CDR3 DNA reads TGTGCCAGCAGCTTAGAAGAGAGCCTATACAATGAGCAGTTCTTC.